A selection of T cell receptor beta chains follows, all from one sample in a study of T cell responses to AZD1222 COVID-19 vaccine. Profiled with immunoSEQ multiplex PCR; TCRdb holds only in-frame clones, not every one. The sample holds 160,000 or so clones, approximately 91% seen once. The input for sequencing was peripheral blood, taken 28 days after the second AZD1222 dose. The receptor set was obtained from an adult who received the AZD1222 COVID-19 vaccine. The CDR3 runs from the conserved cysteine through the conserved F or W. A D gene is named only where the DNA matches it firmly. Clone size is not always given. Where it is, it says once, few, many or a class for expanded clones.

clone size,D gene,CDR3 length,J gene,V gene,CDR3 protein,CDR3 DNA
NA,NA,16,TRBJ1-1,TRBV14,CASSQEGGRRNTEAFF,TGTGCCAGCAGCCAAGAGGGGGGGCGGAGGAACACTGAAGCTTTCTTT
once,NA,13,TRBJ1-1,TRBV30,CAWSPGHNTEAFF,TGTGCCTGGAGTCCGGGACATAACACTGAAGCTTTCTTT
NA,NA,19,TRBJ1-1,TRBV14,CASSQDRRKGRIPNTEAFF,TGTGCCAGCAGCCAAGATCGGCGGAAGGGGCGAATTCCGAACACTGAAGCTTTCTTT
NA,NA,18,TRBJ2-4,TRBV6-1,CASSEVPPGGVGKNIQYF,TGTGCCAGCAGTGAAGTCCCCCCCGGCGGGGTAGGCAAAAACATTCAGTACTTC
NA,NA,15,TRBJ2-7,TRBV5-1,CASSLEWGSSYEQYF,TGCGCCAGCAGCTTGGAGTGGGGCAGCTCCTACGAGCAGTACTTC
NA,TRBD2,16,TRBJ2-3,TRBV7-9,CASSPDSGRVTDTQYF,TGTGCCAGCAGCCCAGACAGCGGGAGGGTCACAGATACGCAGTATTTT
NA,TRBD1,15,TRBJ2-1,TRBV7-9,CASSLVGQGANEQFF,TGTGCCAGCAGCTTAGTGGGACAGGGGGCCAATGAGCAGTTCTTC
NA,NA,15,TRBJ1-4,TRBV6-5,CASGGWIGSNEKLFF,TGTGCCAGCGGCGGGTGGATCGGTTCCAATGAAAAACTGTTTTTT
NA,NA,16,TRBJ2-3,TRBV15,CATSIRTGRASDTQYF,TGTGCCACCAGCATCAGAACAGGGCGCGCCTCAGATACGCAGTATTTT
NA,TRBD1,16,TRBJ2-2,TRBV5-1,CASVAVGTENTGELFF,TGCGCCAGCGTAGCTGTTGGGACAGAGAACACCGGGGAGCTGTTTTTT
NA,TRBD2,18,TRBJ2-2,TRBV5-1,CASSAGLAGVGSTGELFF,TGCGCCAGCAGCGCCGGACTAGCGGGGGTCGGAAGCACCGGGGAGCTGTTTTTT
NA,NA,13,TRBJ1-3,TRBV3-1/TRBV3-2,CASSTDSGNTIYF,TGTGCCAGCAGCACAGACTCTGGAAACACCATATATTTT
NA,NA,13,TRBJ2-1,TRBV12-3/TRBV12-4,CASSLEPYNEQFF,TGTGCCAGCAGTTTAGAACCGTACAATGAGCAGTTCTTC
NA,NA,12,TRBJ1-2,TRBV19,CASSWASYGYTF,TGTGCCAGTAGTTGGGCCAGCTATGGCTACACCTTC
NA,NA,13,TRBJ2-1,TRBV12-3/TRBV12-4,CASSLGSYNEQFF,TGTGCCAGCAGTTTAGGGTCCTACAATGAGCAGTTCTTC
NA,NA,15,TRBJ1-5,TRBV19,CASSIGGISNQPQHF,TGTGCCAGTAGTATCGGCGGAATCAGCAATCAGCCCCAGCATTTT
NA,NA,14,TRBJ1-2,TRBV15,CATSRDQGNYGYTF,TGTGCCACCAGCAGAGATCAGGGTAACTATGGCTACACCTTC
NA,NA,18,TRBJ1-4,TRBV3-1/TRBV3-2,CASSQDGWTEGNNEKLFF,TGTGCCAGCAGCCAAGATGGATGGACAGAGGGGAATAATGAAAAACTGTTTTTT
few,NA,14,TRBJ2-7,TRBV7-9,CASSLAENSYEQYF,TGTGCCAGCAGCTTAGCCGAGAACAGCTACGAGCAGTACTTC
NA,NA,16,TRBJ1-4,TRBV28,CASSYPSGGLGEKLFF,TGTGCCAGCAGTTACCCCTCCGGGGGCTTAGGTGAAAAACTGTTTTTT
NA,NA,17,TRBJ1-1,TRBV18,CASSPTQRGERNTEAFF,TGTGCCAGCTCACCAACCCAGCGGGGGGAAAGGAACACTGAAGCTTTCTTT
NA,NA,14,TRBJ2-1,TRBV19,CASMSVGGYNEQFF,TGTGCCAGTATGTCTGTGGGCGGATACAATGAGCAGTTCTTC
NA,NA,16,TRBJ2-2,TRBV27,CASSLLGGTRTGELFF,TGTGCCAGCAGTTTATTGGGCGGGACTCGTACCGGGGAGCTGTTTTTT
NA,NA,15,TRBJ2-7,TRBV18,CASSPPGTVPYEQYF,TGTGCCAGCTCACCACCAGGGACGGTCCCCTACGAGCAGTACTTC